This TCR beta chain was obtained from a study of blood T cell repertoires in COVID-19 (dated by TCRdb to the early 2020s). In the study overall: Samples from collaborators originated in the United States, Italy and Spain and spanned both the acute and convalescent phases of COVID-19. The material from the prospective study consisted of cDNA or gDNA derived from T cells, B-cell-depleted T cells, or PBMCs. The dataset comprised deeply sampled blood TCRbeta repertoires from subjects exposed to, actively infected with, or recovered from COVID-19. The repertoires were released in a freely available public database intended as a resource for research on the immune response to SARS-CoV-2. Samples came from the ongoing ImmuneRACE study (first 160 participants) plus 1,254 subjects from 6 global collaborators. Nearly every sample came with metadata listing a de-identified subject ID, COVID-19 status, age in years and sex. HLA class I and class II types, where available, came from metadata supplied by the sample provider rather than from assay-based typing.

General conclusions and limits of the study: The amount of clinical and demographic metadata varied by source and participant and was provided uncurated.

Collaborating institutions collected whole blood in K2EDTA tubes following their own protocols. For TCRbeta analysis, collaborators shipped samples as frozen whole blood, isolated PBMCs, or DNA extracted from either of those sample types. Points on this clone: The antigen this receptor binds is unknown. No qualities accompany the bases; no much larger clone lies one base away.

TCRbeta CDR3 regions were amplified from genomic DNA by means of the immunoSEQ Assay, a bias-controlled multiplex PCR. The authors' pipeline ran thus. The number of nucleated cells in each sample was estimated by amplification of reference gene primers within the assay. To quantify the absolute abundance of each unique TCRbeta CDR3 rearrangement, sequence reads were collapsed and filtered. For each sample, productive Simpson clonality was calculated by taking the square root of Simpson's diversity index across productive rearrangements. Here the immuneACCESS table is served through TCRdb, limited to in-frame sequences with V and J called. Missing clones are a known gap in these copies; in checked studies unresolved V genes cover under half, and the rest lacks a known reason. The V and J calls and clone size come from that table; D and trimming were worked out from the DNA. In all, the sample holds nearly 200,000 clones, and approximately 80% of those were seen once. The biggest ten clones account for about a fifth of the sample.

From the cysteine through the phenylalanine, the CDR3 covers 13 amino acids. The retained sequence is limited to the CDR3, 39 bases, with the frame set at the first base. V gives up 5 bases and J gives up 3 bases, and the segment between their germline ends measures 8 bases. From the germline V gene, CDR1 is KGHSH and CDR2 is LQKENI. The chain was built from TRBV18 and TRBJ1-5; confidence is insufficient to name the D gene. The TCR originated in a human donor in a cohort sampled during active COVID-19. What was sequenced was peripheral blood. The CDR3 region: CASSFGVNQPQHF. The base sequence is TGTGCCAGCTCATTCGGAGTCAATCAGCCCCAGCATTTT. The CDR3 plus the reference TRBV18 and TRBJ1-5 genes for the other parts give the full variable domain: NAGVMQNPRHLVRRRGQEARLRCSPMKGHSHVYWYRQLPEEGLKFMVYLQKENIIDESGMPKERFSAEFPKEGPSILRIQQVVRGDSAAYFCASSFGVNQPQHFGDGTRLSIL.